This T cell receptor (beta chain) was sequenced for a study of neurological immune-mediated disorders. This CDR3 comprises 17 residues. The V end lost 3 bases, the J end lost 4 bases, and 18 bases lay between the germline ends. The study, taken as a whole, reports: Across subjects, expanded clones had no CDR3 amino acid sequences in common, pointing to private repertoires in all groups.

Time point meaning: technical triplicate 2. There are many counts of this clonotype. No antigen is known for it. By 5'RACE with 10-nucleotide random UMIs, the cDNA was made. Every sequencing run generated in excess of 160 million TCR-beta sequences. These sequences covered 15-18 subjects. Each CDR3 protein is one row after TCRdb ran MiXCR on the 5' RACE reads. The table lists around 56,000 distinct CDR3 sequences, approximately 25% of them singletons. The gene calls are TRBV12-3 or TRBV12-4 and TRBJ2-2; D may match TRBD1 or TRBD2 (6 bases each). The sequenced sample was PBMCs. This clonotype was sampled from a man between 60 and 75 years old with HTLV-1-associated myelopathy (HAM/TSP). The CDR3 is CASSFGGLRGTTGELFF. The DNA of the CDR3 is TGTGCCAGCAGTTTTGGGGGACTTAGGGGGACCACCGGGGAGCTGTTTTTT.